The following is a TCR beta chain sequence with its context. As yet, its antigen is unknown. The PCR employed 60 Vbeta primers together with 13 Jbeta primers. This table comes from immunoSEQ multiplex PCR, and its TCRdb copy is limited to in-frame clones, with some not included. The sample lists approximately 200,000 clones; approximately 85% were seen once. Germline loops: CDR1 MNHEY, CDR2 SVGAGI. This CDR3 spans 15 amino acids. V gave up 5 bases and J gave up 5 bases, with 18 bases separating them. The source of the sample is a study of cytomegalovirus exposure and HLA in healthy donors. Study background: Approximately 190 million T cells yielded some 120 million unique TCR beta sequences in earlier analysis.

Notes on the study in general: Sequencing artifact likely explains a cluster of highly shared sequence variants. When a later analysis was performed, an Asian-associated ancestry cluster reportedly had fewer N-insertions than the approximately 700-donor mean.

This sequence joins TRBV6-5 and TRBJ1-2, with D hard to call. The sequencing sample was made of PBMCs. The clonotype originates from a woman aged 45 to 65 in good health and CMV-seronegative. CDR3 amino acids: CASSQRAPREYGYTF. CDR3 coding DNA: TGTGCCAGCAGTCAACGGGCTCCGCGGGAGTATGGCTACACCTTC.